The entry below describes one T cell receptor (beta chain). One Seattle source followed patients from active infection through their disease course. This CDR3 spans 15 amino acids. Germline CDR1 is SEHNR and CDR2 is FQNEAQ (reference sequence). The V gene lost 5 bases and the J gene lost 5 bases, with 18 bases spanning the gap. This sample stems from a study of blood T cell repertoires in COVID-19. Background on the study: T cells, B-cell-depleted T cells, or PBMCs provided the cDNA or gDNA that served as material.

Authors' methods: Quantification of nucleated cells was approximated via reference gene primer amplification. Produced via immunoSEQ multiplex PCR; TCRdb's table is partial and in-frame only. V and J calls and clone size come straight from that table; D and trimming were deduced from the DNA. The sample includes 96,000 or so clones, 80% to 90% seen only once; the top ten take roughly 4.2%. The sequence came from a human donor with COVID-19, enrolled during active disease. The donor label of this sample is uncertain. The V and J genes are TRBV7-9 and TRBJ2-5; D gene uncertain. Sequencing input: peripheral blood. The CDR3 DNA reads TGTGCCAGCAGCCACCCCGAGGCCGAACGGGAGACCCAGTACTTC. Translating it yields CASSHPEAERETQYF.